These T cell receptor beta chains were read from a single sample in a study of blood T cell repertoires in COVID-19. Sequenced by immunoSEQ multiplex PCR; TCRdb stores in-frame clones only, minus some. The sample has around 180,000 clones; approximately 77% are singletons. Source material: peripheral blood. The receptors were gathered from an elderly woman with active or convalescent COVID-19. CDR3s include the opening cysteine and the closing phenylalanine or tryptophan. A D gene is named only where the DNA matches it firmly. Only part of the rows carry a size: once, few, many, or a class if the clone is expanded.

d_call j_call v_call clone_size cdr3_aa cdr3_nt
. TRBJ2-6 TRBV5-1 . CASTPAGYPSGANVLTF TGCGCCAGCACCCCGGCAGGGTACCCCTCTGGGGCCAACGTCCTGACTTTC
TRBD1 TRBJ1-2 TRBV18 . CASSRPGQGTGGYTF TGTGCCAGCTCCCGACCGGGACAGGGTACGGGTGGCTACACCTTC
. TRBJ2-6 TRBV4-1 . CASTQGRGSSGANVLTF TGCGCCAGCACCCAGGGGCGGGGAAGCTCTGGGGCCAACGTCCTGACTTTC
TRBD2 TRBJ2-1 TRBV7-3 . CASSSWTSGRLSYNEQFF TGTGCCAGCAGCTCTTGGACTAGCGGGAGGCTCTCCTACAATGAGCAGTTCTTC
. TRBJ2-7 TRBV5-1 . CASSLGFSGHEQYF TGCGCCAGCAGCTTGGGATTCTCAGGCCACGAGCAGTACTTC
. TRBJ1-4 TRBV27 few CASSFQGANEKLFF TGTGCCAGCAGTTTCCAGGGTGCTAATGAAAAACTGTTTTTT
. TRBJ1-4 TRBV6-5 once CASSRTAPNEKLFF TGTGCCAGCAGTAGGACAGCACCTAATGAAAAACTGTTTTTT
TRBD2 TRBJ2-3 TRBV27 . CASSLQTSGGEGGTDTQYF TGTGCCAGCAGTTTGCAGACTAGCGGGGGTGAGGGGGGCACAGATACGCAGTATTTT
TRBD2 TRBJ2-1 TRBV7-3 . CASSLGGGRAHYNEQFF TGTGCCAGCAGCTTAGGTGGCGGGAGGGCCCACTACAATGAGCAGTTCTTC
TRBD2 TRBJ2-1 TRBV28 . CASSPRAGGGYNEQFF TGTGCCAGCAGTCCTCGGGCGGGAGGAGGCTACAATGAGCAGTTCTTC
. TRBJ2-3 TRBV5-1 . CASSSTGGPTDTQYF TGCGCCAGCAGCTCGACCGGGGGGCCGACAGATACGCAGTATTTT
TRBD1 TRBJ2-1 TRBV12-3/TRBV12-4 . CASRGDRNNEQFF TGTGCCAGCAGGGGGGACAGGAACAATGAGCAGTTCTTC
. TRBJ1-4 TRBV9 . CASSAPVAAGEKLFF TGTGCCAGCAGCGCCCCGGTTGCTGCGGGGGAAAAACTGTTTTTT
. TRBJ2-1 TRBV7-2 once CASSFPTLAGNEQFF TGTGCCAGCAGCTTCCCTACTCTAGCTGGGAATGAGCAGTTCTTC
. TRBJ2-1 TRBV9 once CASSVGGQVKYEQFF TGTGCCAGCAGCGTAGGAGGGCAAGTAAAGTATGAGCAGTTCTTC
TRBD1 TRBJ1-1 TRBV28 . CASTVGGPLGEAFF TGTGCCAGCACCGTAGGGGGCCCTTTGGGGGAAGCTTTCTTT
TRBD1 TRBJ1-1 TRBV7-8 . CASSSTGQRGTEAFF TGTGCCAGCAGCTCAACGGGACAGAGGGGCACTGAAGCTTTCTTT
TRBD1 TRBJ1-1 TRBV5-1 . CASSRYSGQGTLNTEAFF TGCGCCAGCAGCCGATACTCGGGACAGGGGACCCTGAACACTGAAGCTTTCTTT
. TRBJ1-2 TRBV28 . CASSGGVPHYGYTF TGTGCCAGCAGTGGAGGGGTGCCCCACTATGGTTACACCTTC
. TRBJ2-7 TRBV10-2 . CASNPEGSYEQYF TGCGCCAGCAATCCGGAGGGGTCCTACGAGCAGTACTTC
TRBD1 TRBJ1-1 TRBV28 . CASSGQGAWAFF TGTGCCAGCAGTGGACAGGGGGCATGGGCTTTCTTT
TRBD1 TRBJ2-7 TRBV28 . CASITRTGGWQEQYF TGTGCCAGCATTACCCGGACAGGGGGATGGCAGGAGCAGTACTTC
. TRBJ1-1 TRBV6-2/TRBV6-3 . CASSYLGTPEEEAFF TGTGCCAGCAGTTACTTGGGGACTCCGGAGGAGGAAGCTTTCTTT
TRBD2 TRBJ2-7 TRBV27 . CASSSSSGTYEQYF TGTGCCAGCTCTTCCTCTAGCGGCACCTACGAGCAGTACTTC
. TRBJ1-2 TRBV3-1/TRBV3-2 few CASSQAQGGPYGYTF TGTGCCAGCAGCCAAGCTCAGGGTGGCCCCTATGGCTACACCTTC
. TRBJ1-4 TRBV15 . CATSRDLTTNEKLFF TGTGCCACCAGCAGAGATCTAACAACTAATGAAAAACTGTTTTTT
. TRBJ1-3 TRBV7-3 . CASSLSGPGNTIYF TGTGCCAGCAGCTTATCAGGGCCCGGAAACACCATATATTTT
TRBD2 TRBJ2-7 TRBV6-5 . CASSLWGGAYEQYF TGTGCCAGCAGCTTGTGGGGGGGGGCCTACGAGCAGTACTTC
TRBD1 TRBJ1-1 TRBV10-3 few CAISETGGTTEAFF TGTGCCATCAGTGAGACAGGGGGGACCACTGAAGCTTTCTTT
. TRBJ1-2 TRBV6-4 . CASSPDGGYGYTF TGTGCCAGCAGCCCGGATGGAGGCTATGGCTACACCTTC
TRBD2 TRBJ2-1 TRBV18 few CASSPPPSGRGNNEQFF TGTGCCAGCTCACCACCGCCTAGCGGGAGAGGTAACAATGAGCAGTTCTTC
. TRBJ1-1 TRBV7-3 few CASSLTGAWEKTEAFF TGTGCCAGCAGCTTAACAGGGGCATGGGAAAAAACTGAAGCTTTCTTT
TRBD2 TRBJ2-7 TRBV7-9 . CASSLAIGRWLADNYEQYF TGTGCCAGCAGCTTAGCGATCGGGAGGTGGCTAGCGGATAACTACGAGCAGTACTTC
. TRBJ2-7 TRBV9 . CASSVGSSSYEQYF TGTGCCAGCAGCGTAGGGTCGAGCTCCTACGAGCAGTACTTC
. TRBJ2-1 TRBV5-1 . CASSLVARGVHNEQFF TGCGCCAGCAGCTTGGTGGCCAGGGGAGTCCACAATGAGCAGTTCTTC
. TRBJ1-5 TRBV5-6 . CASSLKGVQPQHF TGTGCCAGCAGCCTCAAAGGAGTCCAGCCCCAGCATTTT
TRBD1 TRBJ2-6 TRBV27 . CASSFGQGRPGANVLTF TGTGCCAGCAGTTTCGGACAGGGACGACCTGGGGCCAACGTCCTGACTTTC
. TRBJ2-1 TRBV6-4 . CASSVEGGYNEQFF TGTGCCAGCAGTGTGGAGGGAGGCTACAATGAGCAGTTCTTC
. TRBJ1-1 TRBV5-1 once CASSAGNTEAFF TGCGCCAGCAGCGCTGGCAACACTGAAGCTTTCTTT
. TRBJ2-5 TRBV7-9 . CASSRRDVWETQYF TGTGCCAGCAGCCGGAGGGACGTATGGGAGACCCAGTACTTC
TRBD1 TRBJ2-5 TRBV5-1 . CASSDRVQETQYF TGCGCCAGCAGCGACAGGGTCCAAGAGACCCAGTACTTC
TRBD2 TRBJ2-3 TRBV10-2 . CASSESSSGLGGTDTQYF TGCGCCAGCAGTGAGTCTTCTAGCGGGCTCGGAGGCACAGATACGCAGTATTTT
TRBD1 TRBJ1-6 TRBV25-1 . CASNNRGGNSPLHF TGTGCCAGCAACAACAGGGGTGGCAATTCACCCCTCCACTTT